The 21 T cell receptor beta chains listed next were all sequenced from one sample in a study of cytomegalovirus exposure and HLA in healthy donors. Researchers ran the PCR with 60 Vbeta and 13 Jbeta primers. TCRdb keeps only in-frame clones here, not all; method: immunoSEQ multiplex PCR. The sample contains tens of thousands of clones, 7.6% of which appear only once. Specimen: PBMCs. These receptors were obtained from a man aged 45-65 years in good health and CMV-seronegative.

The chain joins TRBV28 to TRBJ1-3, with 7 bases lining up with TRBD1. V shed 5 bases, J shed 4 bases, and the junction held 5 bases outside the gene matches. The CDR3 runs to 14 residues. CDR1 is MDHEN, CDR2 SYDVKM, per germline. The DNA for the CDR3 is TGTGCCAGCAGTGTCGGGACAGAAGGAAACACCATATATTTT. Translated: CASSVGTEGNTIYF. The full variable domain, in which reference TRBV28 and TRBJ1-3 provide the parts outside the CDR3, is DVKVTQSSRYLVKRTGEKVFLECVQDMDHENMFWYRQDPGLGLRLIYFSYDVKMKEKGDIPEGYSVSREKKERFSLILESASTNQTSMYLCASSVGTEGNTIYFGEGSWLTVV.

V and J are TRBV5-1 and TRBJ2-3, with 9 bases lining up with TRBD1. The CDR3 spans 16 residues. Germline CDR1 SGHRS, CDR2 YFSETQ. V lost 5 bases, J lost 2 bases, and 9 bases stayed unmatched. CDR3 DNA: TGCGCCAGCAGTTACGGACAGGGGAGTTTCACAGATACGCAGTATTTT. Translation gives CASSYGQGSFTDTQYF.

The V and J genes are TRBV19 and TRBJ1-1; D is undetermined. The CDR3 loop spans 13 amino acids. V was cut by 6 bases and J by 8 bases, with 16 bases left in between. The V gene's germline CDR1 is LNHDA and CDR2 SQIVND (reference sequence). This CDR3 reads CASRTGKWAEAFF. The CDR3 region has the DNA TGTGCCAGTAGGACCGGGAAATGGGCGGAAGCTTTCTTT.

In this sample, this clone turned up a few times. The genes are TRBV10-3 and TRBJ2-1; weak D call: TRBD1 (6 bases). The CDR3 runs to 16 residues. Between the trimmed V and J ends, which lost 3 bases and 5 bases, there was a span of 17 bases. Germline V CDR1 and CDR2: ENHRY, SYGVKD. CDR3 residues: CAISDRQVARDNEQFF. The CDR3, as DNA: TGTGCCATCAGTGACCGACAGGTGGCTAGGGACAATGAGCAGTTCTTC.

This clone was observed a few times. The chain couples TRBV9 to TRBJ2-7; tentative D call: TRBD2 (6 bases). CDR3 length: 14 amino acids. Between the trimmed V and J ends, which lost 4 bases and 5 bases, there was a span of 16 bases. CDR1 and CDR2 (germline): SGDLS, YYNGEE. This chain's CDR3 is CASSRRVALDEQYF. CDR3 sequence (DNA): TGTGCCAGCAGCAGGAGGGTTGCTTTAGACGAGCAGTACTTC.

J is TRBJ2-3 and V is TRBV5-5; no reliable D call. The ends were cut back, 2 bases at V and 5 bases at J, with 6 bases in the middle. In germline, CDR1 is SGHKS, CDR2 YYEKEE (reference sequence). The CDR3 covers 12 residues. The CDR3 region has the DNA TGTGCCAGCAGCTTCGACATAGATACGCAGTATTTT. Protein product: CASSFDIDTQYF.

This clone was recorded a few times. The rearrangement links TRBV7-2 to TRBJ2-2, with D hard to call. Trimming pared 1 base from V and 4 bases from J, leaving 7 bases between. Germline assignment: CDR1 SGHTA and CDR2 FQGNSA. The CDR3 extends over 14 amino acids. The CDR3 nucleotides read TGTGCCAGCAGCTTAGGACTGGGCACCGGGGAGCTGTTTTTT. Translating gives CASSLGLGTGELFF.

The rearrangement links TRBV6-5 to TRBJ1-4; D might be TRBD1 (6 bases). Per the germline V gene, CDR1 is MNHEY and CDR2 is SVGAGI. The V gene lost 4 bases and the J gene lost 7 bases, with 16 bases spanning the gap. CDR3 size: 15 residues. CDR3 nucleotide sequence: TGTGCCAGCAGTTCCCTTGGGGGGGGCGGTGAAAAACTGTTTTTT. Translated, it gives CASSSLGGGGEKLFF.

The chain has TRBV7-8 and TRBJ1-1, with 9 bases fitting TRBD1. Germline loops: CDR1 SGHVS, CDR2 FQNEAQ. The V and J ends lost 4 bases and 4 bases, in that order; junction bases with no gene match: 7. The length of the CDR3 is 15 residues. The CDR3: CASSSRTGVSTEAFF. In DNA, the CDR3 is TGTGCCAGCAGCTCAAGGACAGGGGTTAGCACTGAAGCTTTCTTT.

This clone was seen a few times. The CDR3 DNA reads TGTGCCATCAGTGTGGCGGGAGGAACCTACAATGAGCAGTTCTTC. It specifies CAISVAGGTYNEQFF. The J gene is TRBJ2-1, the V gene TRBV10-3; 8 bases map to TRBD2. V lost 4 bases, J lost 2 bases, and 4 bases stayed unmatched. The CDR3 runs to 15 residues. Germline-derived CDR1 and CDR2 are ENHRY and SYGVKD.

This chain links TRBV10-3 with TRBJ2-3, with TRBD2 as a possible D gene (5 bases). The CDR3 runs to 15 residues. Germline V gene lookup returns CDR1 ENHRY and CDR2 SYGVKD. V was trimmed by 2 bases and J by 1 base, leaving 10 bases between them. CDR3 loop: CAISEEGAGTDTQYF. The CDR3 DNA is TGTGCCATCAGTGAGGAGGGAGCTGGCACAGATACGCAGTATTTT.

The chain carries TRBV27 and TRBJ2-7; possibly TRBD1 for D (6 bases). Germline lookup yields CDR1 MNHEY and CDR2 SMNVEV (reference sequence). V was shortened by 2 bases and J by 3 bases, with 14 bases between the two germline ends. This CDR3 has 15 residues. The CDR3 loop reads CASSLQAGEDYEQYF. CDR3 nucleotide sequence: TGTGCCAGCAGTTTACAGGCAGGGGAAGACTACGAGCAGTACTTC.

The J gene is TRBJ2-5, the V gene TRBV29-1; the D gene is possibly TRBD2 (5 bases). V dropped 4 bases and J dropped 1 base, with 13 bases sitting between them. The V gene's germline CDR1 is SQVTM and CDR2 ANQGSEA. This CDR3 contains 14 residues. The CDR3 nucleotides read TGCAGCGTTGCAGTAAGGGAGTTCCAAGAGACCCAGTACTTC. Protein: CSVAVREFQETQYF.

This clone has a handful of counts. V and J are TRBV5-1 and TRBJ2-3, with 11 positions matching TRBD2. The CDR3 runs 15 residues. Looked up from germline, CDR1 is SGHRS and CDR2 is YFSETQ. V was clipped by 6 bases and J by 4 bases; unmatched bases: 7. The CDR3 region has the DNA TGCGCCAGCAAGAATAGCGGGGGGGAGGCAGATACGCAGTATTTT. The encoded protein is CASKNSGGEADTQYF. The full variable domain, its missing parts supplied by reference TRBV5-1 and TRBJ2-3, is KAGVTQTPRYLIKTRGQQVTLSCSPISGHRSVSWYQQTPGQGLQFLFEYFSETQRNKGNFPGRFSGRQFSNSRSEMNVSTLELGDSALYLCASKNSGGEADTQYFGPGTRLTVL.

The sample holds a few counts of this clone. This chain uses TRBV15 with TRBJ2-1; 16 bases agree with TRBD2. Per germline, CDR1 LNHNV and CDR2 YYDKDF (reference sequence). Trimming removed 1 base from V and 5 bases from J; junction bases left unmatched: 5. The CDR3 extends over 18 amino acids. The CDR3 region is CATSRGGTSGGAHNEQFF. The CDR3 DNA reads as TGTGCCACCAGCAGAGGCGGGACTAGCGGGGGGGCCCACAATGAGCAGTTCTTC.

The rearrangement links TRBV7-9 to TRBJ1-2; D is unresolved. The ends were cut back, 5 bases at V and 8 bases at J, with 12 bases in the middle. CDR1 SEHNR and CDR2 FQNEAQ come from the germline V gene (reference sequence). The CDR3 runs to 12 residues. The CDR3 loop is CASSLYLEGYTF. As DNA, the CDR3 is TGTGCCAGCAGCCTGTATCTTGAGGGCTACACCTTC. Using reference TRBV7-9 and TRBJ1-2 for the parts outside the CDR3, the full variable domain is DTGVSQNPRHKITKRGQNVTFRCDPISEHNRLYWYRQTLGQGPEFLTYFQNEAQLEKSRLLSDRFSAERPKGSFSTLEIQRTEQGDSAMYLCASSLYLEGYTFGSGTRLTVV.

The chain joins TRBV29-1 to TRBJ1-5, with D hard to call. V was shortened by 6 bases and J by 1 base, with 7 bases between the two germline ends. Germline loops: CDR1 SQVTM, CDR2 ANQGSEA. The CDR3 is made up of 12 amino acids. CDR3 sequence (DNA): TGCAGCGTCAGGTCCAGCAATCAGCCCCAGCATTTT. Its protein is CSVRSSNQPQHF.

This clone showed up just a few times. This rearrangement joins TRBV5-5 to TRBJ1-5; TRBD1 might be the D (5 bases). Trimming stripped 5 bases from V and 0 bases from J, with 18 bases between. The CDR3 consists of 17 residues. CDR1 SGHKS and CDR2 YYEKEE come from the germline V gene (reference sequence). CDR3 in DNA: TGTGCCAGCAGTCGGGGAGGGGAGGGATCTAGCAATCAGCCCCAGCATTTT. It yields the protein CASSRGGEGSSNQPQHF.

V gene TRBV6-4 combines with J gene TRBJ2-1, with 14 bases matching TRBD2. V was pared by 3 bases and J by 12 bases, with 4 bases of the junction left unmatched. Germline V lookup: CDR1 MRHNA, CDR2 SNTAGT. This CDR3 contains 14 residues. Here the CDR3 reads CASSERLAGGRQFF. The CDR3 nucleotides read TGTGCCAGCAGTGAGAGACTAGCGGGGGGGCGGCAGTTCTTC.

This clone was found a few times. The V and J genes are TRBV30 and TRBJ2-2; 9 bases line up with TRBD1. J gave up 5 bases and V 1 base, and 8 bases lay outside the gene matches. CDR3 size: 16 residues. CDR1 and CDR2 from the germline V gene are GTSNPN and SVGIG (reference sequence). The CDR3 DNA reads TGTGCCTGGAGTGGCGGGACAGGGAAAGGGACCGGGGAGCTGTTTTTT. It codes for CAWSGGTGKGTGELFF.

V and J are TRBV28 and TRBJ1-4; maybe TRBD1 (5 bases). This CDR3 contains 15 residues. The V gene lost 5 bases and the J gene lost 2 bases, with 12 bases spanning the gap. Germline V lookup: CDR1 MDHEN, CDR2 SYDVKM. In nucleotides, the CDR3 is TGTGCCAGCAGTCGCGGGGGGTCCACTAATGAAAAACTGTTTTTT. Translated: CASSRGGSTNEKLFF.